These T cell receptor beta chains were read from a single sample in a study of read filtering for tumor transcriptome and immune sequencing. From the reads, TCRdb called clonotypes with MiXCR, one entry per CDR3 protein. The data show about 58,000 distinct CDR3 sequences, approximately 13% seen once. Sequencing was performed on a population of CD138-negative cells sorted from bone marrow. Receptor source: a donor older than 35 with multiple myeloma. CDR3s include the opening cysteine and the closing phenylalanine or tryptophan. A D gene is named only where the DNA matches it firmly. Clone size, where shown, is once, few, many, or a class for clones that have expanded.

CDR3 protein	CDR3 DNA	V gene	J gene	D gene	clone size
CASSVGTGRETGELFF	TGTGCCAGCAGCGTTGGGACCGGACGGGAGACCGGGGAGCTGTTTTTT	TRBV9	TRBJ2-2	.	many
CASSQFQAPLYEQYF	TGTGCCAGCAGTCAGTTCCAGGCGCCCCTCTACGAGCAGTACTTC	TRBV6-5	TRBJ2-7	.	many
CASSQEIRGSRTGELFF	TGCGCCAGCAGCCAAGAAATAAGAGGGAGTCGGACCGGGGAGCTGTTTTTT	TRBV4-1	TRBJ2-2	.	many
CASSVTSGGKETQYF	TGTGCCAGCAGCGTAACTAGCGGGGGGAAAGAGACCCAGTACTTC	TRBV9	TRBJ2-5	TRBD2	many
CASSLAGTGGRGGAFF	TGCGCCAGCAGCTTGGCCGGGACAGGGGGCAGAGGTGGAGCTTTCTTT	TRBV5-1	TRBJ1-1	TRBD1	many
CATLNRDGYEQYF	TGTGCCACCCTAAACCGGGACGGCTACGAGCAGTACTTC	TRBV5-4	TRBJ2-7	.	many
CASSYGTSGELFF	TGTGCCAGCAGTTACGGGACCTCCGGGGAGCTGTTTTTT	TRBV6-6	TRBJ2-2	.	.
CASSESRGGRDEQFF	TGTGCCAGCAGTGAGTCGCGGGGGGGCCGGGATGAGCAGTTCTTC	TRBV2	TRBJ2-1	TRBD2	many
CASSFPGPLQETQYF	TGTGCCAGCAGCTTTCCCGGGCCACTCCAAGAGACCCAGTACTTC	TRBV7-9	TRBJ2-5	.	many
CASSQASQTGGHQPQHF	TGCGCCAGCAGCCAAGCCTCACAAACAGGGGGACATCAGCCCCAGCATTTT	TRBV4-1	TRBJ1-5	TRBD1	many
CASSQDLSRSREQFF	TGCGCCAGCAGCCAAGATTTATCGAGAAGCAGGGAGCAGTTCTTC	TRBV4-1	TRBJ2-1	.	many
CASSARGVEAFF	TGTGCCAGCAGTGCTAGGGGGGTTGAAGCTTTCTTT	TRBV9	TRBJ1-1	.	many
CASSRSRSYGYTF	TGTGCCAGCAGTCGGAGCAGGTCCTATGGCTACACCTTC	TRBV12-3/TRBV12-4	TRBJ1-2	.	many
CASSLEGGGPNEQFF	TGTGCCAGCAGCTTAGAAGGGGGGGGGCCGAATGAGCAGTTCTTC	TRBV11-3	TRBJ2-1	.	many
CASSLELAGGNREQYF	TGTGCCAGCAGCTTAGAACTAGCGGGGGGCAATCGGGAGCAGTACTTC	TRBV7-9	TRBJ2-7	TRBD2	many
CASSLDGTGTSTMETQYF	TGTGCCAGCAGCTTAGACGGGACAGGGACCTCCACCATGGAGACCCAGTACTTC	TRBV7-2	TRBJ2-5	TRBD1	many
CASSLNRGAGETQYF	TGTGCCAGCAGCTTAAATCGGGGGGCCGGTGAGACCCAGTACTTC	TRBV7-3	TRBJ2-5	.	.
CSARDRGPRQPQHF	TGCAGTGCTAGAGATCGGGGGCCCCGGCAGCCCCAGCATTTT	TRBV20-1	TRBJ1-5	.	few
CASSVLVRTEELFF	TGTGCCAGCAGTGTGCTAGTACGCACCGAGGAGCTGTTTTTT	TRBV6-2/TRBV6-3	TRBJ2-2	.	many
CASSSASNTEAFF	TGCGCCAGCAGCAGTGCATCGAACACTGAAGCTTTCTTT	TRBV5-1	TRBJ1-1	.	many
CANGGNTGELFF	TGTGCCAACGGGGGGAACACCGGGGAGCTGTTTTTT	TRBV5-8	TRBJ2-2	.	few
CASSLGRDRDTQYF	TGTGCCAGCAGCTTGGGCAGGGATCGAGATACGCAGTATTTT	TRBV5-6	TRBJ2-3	.	many
CASSPWEGVENEQFF	TGTGCCAGCAGCCCCTGGGAGGGGGTTGAGAATGAGCAGTTCTTC	TRBV7-6	TRBJ2-1	.	many
CASSTGLSKETQYF	TGTGCCAGCAGCACGGGACTATCCAAAGAGACCCAGTACTTC	TRBV9	TRBJ2-5	TRBD2	many